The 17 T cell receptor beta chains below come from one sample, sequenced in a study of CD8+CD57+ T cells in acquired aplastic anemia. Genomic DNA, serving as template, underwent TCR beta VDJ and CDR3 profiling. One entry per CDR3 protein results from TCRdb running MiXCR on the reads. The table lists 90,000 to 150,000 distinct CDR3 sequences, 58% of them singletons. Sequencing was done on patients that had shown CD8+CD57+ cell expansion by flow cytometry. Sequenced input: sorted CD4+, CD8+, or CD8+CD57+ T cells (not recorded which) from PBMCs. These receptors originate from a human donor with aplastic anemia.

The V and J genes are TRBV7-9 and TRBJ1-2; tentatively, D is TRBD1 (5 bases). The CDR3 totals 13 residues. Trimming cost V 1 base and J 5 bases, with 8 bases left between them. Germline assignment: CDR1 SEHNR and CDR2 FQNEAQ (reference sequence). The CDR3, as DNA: TGTGCCAGCAGCTTAGTCGGGACGTATGGCTACACCTTC. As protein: CASSLVGTYGYTF. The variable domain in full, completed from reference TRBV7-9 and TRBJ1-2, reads DTGVSQNPRHKITKRGQNVTFRCDPISEHNRLYWYRQTLGQGPEFLTYFQNEAQLEKSRLLSDRFSAERPKGSFSTLEIQRTEQGDSAMYLCASSLVGTYGYTFGSGTRLTVV.

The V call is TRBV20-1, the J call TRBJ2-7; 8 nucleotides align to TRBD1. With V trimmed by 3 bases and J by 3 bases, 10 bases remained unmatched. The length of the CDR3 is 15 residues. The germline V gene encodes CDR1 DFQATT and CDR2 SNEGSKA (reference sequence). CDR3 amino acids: CSASLTGAPDYEQYF. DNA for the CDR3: TGCAGTGCTAGTTTGACAGGGGCTCCCGACTACGAGCAGTACTTC.

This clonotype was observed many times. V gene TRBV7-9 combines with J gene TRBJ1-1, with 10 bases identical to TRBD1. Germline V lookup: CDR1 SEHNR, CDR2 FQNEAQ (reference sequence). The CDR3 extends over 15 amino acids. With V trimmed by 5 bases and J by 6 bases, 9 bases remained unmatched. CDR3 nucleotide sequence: TGTGCCAGCAGCGATTCGGGGACAGGGGAGGCTGAAGCTTTCTTT. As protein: CASSDSGTGEAEAFF.

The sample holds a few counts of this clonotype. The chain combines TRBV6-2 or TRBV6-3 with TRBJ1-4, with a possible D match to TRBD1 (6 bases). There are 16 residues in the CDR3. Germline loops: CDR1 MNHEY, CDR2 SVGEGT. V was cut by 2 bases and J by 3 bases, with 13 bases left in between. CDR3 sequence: CASSYSHRAANEKLFF. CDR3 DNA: TGTGCCAGCAGTTACAGCCACAGGGCAGCTAATGAAAAACTGTTTTTT.

CDR3: CASSVEAGNQPLHF. The CDR3 region has the DNA TGTGCCAGCAGCGTAGAAGCAGGGAATCAGCCCCTCCACTTT. The V and J genes are TRBV9 and TRBJ1-6, with D maybe TRBD1 (5 bases). The CDR3 loop spans 14 amino acids. The V gene's germline CDR1 is SGDLS and CDR2 YYNGEE. The germline V and J ends were trimmed by 0 bases and 13 bases, with 14 bases remaining between them.

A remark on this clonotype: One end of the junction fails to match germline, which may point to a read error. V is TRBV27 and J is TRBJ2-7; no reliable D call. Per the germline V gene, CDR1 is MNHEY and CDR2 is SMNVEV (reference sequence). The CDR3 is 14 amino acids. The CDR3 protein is CASSLGDVSYGQYF. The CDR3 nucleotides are TGTGCCAGTAGTTTGGGCGACGTATCCTACGGGCAGTACTTC.

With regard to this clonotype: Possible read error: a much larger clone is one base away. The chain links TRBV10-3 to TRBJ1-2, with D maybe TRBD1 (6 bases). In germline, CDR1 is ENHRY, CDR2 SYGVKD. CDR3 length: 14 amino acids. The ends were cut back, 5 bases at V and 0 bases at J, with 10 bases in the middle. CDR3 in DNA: TGTGCCATCAGTTACACAGGGCCTAACTATGGCTACACCTTC. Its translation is CAISYTGPNYGYTF.

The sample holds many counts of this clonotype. The CDR3 sequence is CASSLGPETRIQETQYF. As DNA, the CDR3 is TGTGCCAGCAGCTTGGGCCCCGAGACTAGGATTCAAGAGACCCAGTACTTC. J is TRBJ2-5 and V is TRBV13; maybe TRBD2 (6 bases). CDR3 length: 17 residues. Germline CDR1 reads PRHDT; CDR2 reads FYEKMQ (reference sequence). V lost 3 bases and J 2 bases, leaving 19 bases between the germline ends.

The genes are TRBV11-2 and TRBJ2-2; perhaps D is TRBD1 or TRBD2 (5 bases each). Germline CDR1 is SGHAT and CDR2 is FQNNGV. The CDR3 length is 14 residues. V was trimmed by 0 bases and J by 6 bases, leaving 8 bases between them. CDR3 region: CASSLEGTAGELFF. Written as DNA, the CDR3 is TGTGCCAGCAGCTTAGAAGGGACGGCCGGGGAGCTGTTTTTT. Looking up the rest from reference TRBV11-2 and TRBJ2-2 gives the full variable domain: EAGVAQSPRYKIIEKRQSVAFWCNPISGHATLYWYQQILGQGPKLLIQFQNNGVVDDSQLPKDRFSAERLKGVDSTLKIQPAKLEDSAVYLCASSLEGTAGELFFGEGSRLTVL.

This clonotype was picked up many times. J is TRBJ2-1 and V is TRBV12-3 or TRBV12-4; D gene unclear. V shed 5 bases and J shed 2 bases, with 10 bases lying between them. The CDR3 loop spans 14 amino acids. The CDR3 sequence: CASSPLPTYNEQFF. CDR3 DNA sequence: TGTGCCAGCAGTCCCCTGCCGACCTACAATGAGCAGTTCTTC.

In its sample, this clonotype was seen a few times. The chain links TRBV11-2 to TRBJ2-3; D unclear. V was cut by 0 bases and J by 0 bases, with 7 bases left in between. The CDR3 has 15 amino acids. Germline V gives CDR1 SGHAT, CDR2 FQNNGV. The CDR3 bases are TGTGCCAGCAGCTTAGATCTTTTGAGCACAGATACGCAGTATTTT. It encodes CASSLDLLSTDTQYF.

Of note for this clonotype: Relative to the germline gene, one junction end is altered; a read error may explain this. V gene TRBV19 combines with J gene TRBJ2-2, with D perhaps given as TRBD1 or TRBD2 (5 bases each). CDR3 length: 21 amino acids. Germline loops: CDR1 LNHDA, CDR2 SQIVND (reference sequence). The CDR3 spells CATSIQVFVRDGEQSTGELFF. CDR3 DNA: TGTGCCACTAGTATCCAAGTTTTTGTCCGGGACGGAGAACAGAGCACCGGGGAGCTGTTTTTT.

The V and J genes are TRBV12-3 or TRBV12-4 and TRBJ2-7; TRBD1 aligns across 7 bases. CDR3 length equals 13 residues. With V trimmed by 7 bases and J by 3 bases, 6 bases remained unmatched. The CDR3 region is CASTRDRRYEQYF. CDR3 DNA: TGTGCCAGCACCCGGGACAGACGCTACGAGCAGTACTTC.

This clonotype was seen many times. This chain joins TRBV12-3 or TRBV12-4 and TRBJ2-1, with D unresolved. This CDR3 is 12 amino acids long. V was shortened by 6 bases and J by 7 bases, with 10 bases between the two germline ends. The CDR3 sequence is CASRLVENEQFF. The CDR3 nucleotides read TGTGCCAGCAGGCTCGTTGAGAATGAGCAGTTCTTC.

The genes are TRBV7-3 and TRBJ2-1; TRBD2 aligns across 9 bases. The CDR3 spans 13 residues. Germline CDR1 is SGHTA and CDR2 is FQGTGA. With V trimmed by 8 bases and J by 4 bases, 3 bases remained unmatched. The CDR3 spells CASQRGDYNEQFF. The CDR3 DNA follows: TGTGCCAGCCAGCGGGGGGATTACAATGAGCAGTTCTTC.

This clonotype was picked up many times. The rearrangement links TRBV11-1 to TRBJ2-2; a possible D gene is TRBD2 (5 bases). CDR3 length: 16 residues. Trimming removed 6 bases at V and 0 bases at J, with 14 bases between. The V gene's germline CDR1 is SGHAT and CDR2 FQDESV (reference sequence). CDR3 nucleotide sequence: TGTGCCAGCAGGCCTGAGGGCCTCGCGAACACCGGGGAGCTGTTTTTT. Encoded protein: CASRPEGLANTGELFF.

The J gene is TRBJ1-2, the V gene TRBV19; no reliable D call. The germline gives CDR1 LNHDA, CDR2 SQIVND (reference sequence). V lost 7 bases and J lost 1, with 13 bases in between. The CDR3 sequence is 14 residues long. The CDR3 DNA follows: TGTGCCAGTATCAACACCGCGAATAACTATGGCTACACCTTC. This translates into CASINTANNYGYTF.